Listed here are 5 T cell receptor beta chains from one sample, sequenced in a study of Ad26.COV2.S vaccination and SARS-CoV-2 variants. The treatment here: roughly 19 received Ad26.COV2.S at low or high dose, single or two shots; several received placebo; per-sample allocation not given. The study sampled participants on day 63 after the first vaccine or placebo injection. Data came from immunoSEQ multiplex PCR; TCRdb stores just in-frame clones and leaves some out. The sample carries 510,000 or so clones, roughly 89% recorded once. The source was peripheral blood, collected in a trial of Ad26.COV2.S vaccine versus placebo. These receptors were obtained from a person aged 18-65 years who received the Ad26.COV2.S COVID-19 vaccine or a placebo.

This chain uses TRBV7-2 with TRBJ2-1; 7 bases agree with TRBD2. Germline CDR1 SGHTA, CDR2 FQGNSA. The CDR3 runs 16 residues. V lost 5 bases and J lost 2; bases outside the gene matches: 9. DNA of the CDR3: TGTGCCAGCAGCACTACCGGGACTATACCCTACAATGAGCAGTTCTTC. Its translation is CASSTTGTIPYNEQFF.

The chain links TRBV7-8 to TRBJ1-6; D gene unclear. The CDR3 covers 13 residues. Looked up from germline, CDR1 is SGHVS and CDR2 is FQNEAQ. The V end was cut by 0 bases, the J end by 14 bases, with 11 bases between. DNA for the CDR3: TGTGCCAGCAGCTTAGCTGAATGGCGGACCCTCCACTTT. As protein: CASSLAEWRTLHF.

This chain connects TRBV7-2 to TRBJ2-3; 9 bases align to TRBD2. V was pared by 2 bases and J by 3 bases, with 6 bases of the junction left unmatched. This CDR3 region has 16 residues. Looked up from germline, CDR1 is SGHTA and CDR2 is FQGNSA. The CDR3 region has the DNA TGTGCCAGCAGCTTAACATCGGGACTAGCAACAGATACGCAGTATTTT. Encoded protein: CASSLTSGLATDTQYF. Full variable domain (remainder filled in from reference TRBV7-2 and TRBJ2-3): GAGVSQSPSNKVTEKGKDVELRCDPISGHTALYWYRQSLGQGLEFLIYFQGNSAPDKSGLPSDRFSAERTGGSVSTLTIQRTQQEDSAVYLCASSLTSGLATDTQYFGPGTRLTVL.

The chain has TRBV19 and TRBJ1-1; tentative D call: TRBD1 (5 bases). Germline CDR1 is LNHDA and CDR2 is SQIVND (reference sequence). V shed 7 bases and J shed 4 bases, with 19 bases lying between them. The CDR3 is 15 amino acids. The CDR3 sequence is CASTTRPQGPTEAFF. CDR3 bases: TGTGCCAGTACCACCCGCCCTCAGGGCCCCACTGAAGCTTTCTTT.

V gene TRBV4-2 combines with J gene TRBJ1-3; 7 bases agree with TRBD1. Germline assignment: CDR1 LGHNA and CDR2 YNFKEQ. J was trimmed by 4 bases and V by 2 bases; bases with no gene match: 8. The CDR3 has 16 amino acids. CDR3: CASSQSPTGSGNTIYF. The CDR3 bases are TGTGCCAGCAGCCAATCTCCGACAGGGTCAGGAAACACCATATATTTT.